The rows below give T cell receptor beta chains drawn from one sample of a study of blood T cell repertoires in COVID-19. TCRdb keeps only in-frame clones here, not all; method: immunoSEQ multiplex PCR. This sample has approximately 230,000 clones, with 70% to 90% found just once. The sequencing input was peripheral blood. The receptors stem from a man aged 25 to 40 who had recovered from COVID-19. Each CDR3 is given with its conserved first and last residue. The D gene is left open where the match is weak. Expanded clones get a size class; other rows say once, few or many, or leave the size out.

v_call,j_call,clone_size,d_call,cdr3_nt,cdr3_aa
TRBV3-1/TRBV3-2,TRBJ2-5,.,.,TGTGCCAGCAGCCTCCTAGAAATCCCAGAGACCCAGTACTTC,CASSLLEIPETQYF
TRBV30,TRBJ2-1,.,TRBD1,TGTGCCTTAGGGGGCCTCATTTACAATGAGCAGTTCTTC,CALGGLIYNEQFF
TRBV9,TRBJ2-3,.,TRBD2,TGTGCCAGCAGCGTTCTCGCTAGCGGGAATACGCAGTATTTT,CASSVLASGNTQYF
TRBV6-1,TRBJ2-7,.,.,TGTGCCAGCTCCCTTGGGGGCAGATTCTCCGAGCAGTACTTC,CASSLGGRFSEQYF
TRBV4-1,TRBJ2-3,.,.,TGCGCCAGCAGCCAAGGGCGGGGGACAATCACAGATACGCAGTATTTT,CASSQGRGTITDTQYF
TRBV5-5,TRBJ1-1,few,.,TGTGCCAGCAGCTTGCAGGGAGGCACTGAAGCTTTCTTT,CASSLQGGTEAFF
TRBV12-3/TRBV12-4,TRBJ1-2,.,.,TGTGCCAGCAGTTTAACGGACTATGGCTACACCTTC,CASSLTDYGYTF
TRBV6-5,TRBJ1-2,.,.,TGTGCCAGCACCGACATCAGGGGCGGAGTCTATGGCTACACCTTC,CASTDIRGGVYGYTF
TRBV4-1,TRBJ2-7,.,.,TGCGCCAGCAGCGAAGGGTCCGGGGTCAGCTACGAGCAGTACTTC,CASSEGSGVSYEQYF
TRBV13,TRBJ2-7,.,.,TGTGCCAGCAGCCCCCGGGGTAGCCGCTACGAGCAGTACTTC,CASSPRGSRYEQYF
TRBV18,TRBJ1-1,few,TRBD1,TGTGCCAGCTCACCTCAGGGGGGCACTGAAGCTTTCTTT,CASSPQGGTEAFF
TRBV12-3/TRBV12-4,TRBJ1-1,.,.,TGTGCCAGCGAAGAACAGGTTAACACTGAAGCTTTCTTT,CASEEQVNTEAFF
TRBV18,TRBJ2-1,.,TRBD1,TGTGCCAGCTCACCGCGGACAGGGGGCTTCGGGGATGAGCAGTTCTTC,CASSPRTGGFGDEQFF
TRBV18,TRBJ2-7,.,.,TGTGCCAGCTCACCCAGCGACAGGCGCTACGAGCAGTACTTC,CASSPSDRRYEQYF
TRBV7-7,TRBJ2-7,.,TRBD2,TGTGCCAGCAGCCCCCTAGCGGGGGGGCCCTCCGAGCAGTACTTC,CASSPLAGGPSEQYF
TRBV14,TRBJ2-5,.,TRBD2,TGTGCCAGCAGCCCCGGGACTAGTTCGGGGACCCAGTACTTC,CASSPGTSSGTQYF
TRBV5-1,TRBJ2-3,.,.,TGCGCCAGTCGGGGAAGTGCGGATACGCAGTATTTT,CASRGSADTQYF
TRBV5-1,TRBJ2-7,.,.,TGCGCCAGCAGCTTGGCCGTTACAGGGAGGGTGGGTGAGCAGTACTTC,CASSLAVTGRVGEQYF
TRBV30,TRBJ1-6,.,.,TGTGCCTGGAGTCCTACCGACAGGAGATATTCACCCCTCCACTTT,CAWSPTDRRYSPLHF
TRBV27,TRBJ1-2,.,.,TGTGCCAGCAGTTCCGCCGATAGAAACTATGGCTACACCTTC,CASSSADRNYGYTF
TRBV19,TRBJ2-3,.,TRBD1,TGTGCCAGTAGTGCGACAGGGCTCACAGATACGCAGTATTTT,CASSATGLTDTQYF
TRBV5-1,TRBJ1-1,.,.,TGCGCCAGCAGCTTTGGTCGGACTGAAGCTTTCTTT,CASSFGRTEAFF
TRBV19,TRBJ1-2,.,TRBD1,TGTGCCAGTTCCGAACAGGGGGCTTCCGACTATGGCTACACCTTC,CASSEQGASDYGYTF
TRBV15,TRBJ2-7,.,.,TGTGCCACCAGCAGCAGACGGGGCGAGCAGTACTTC,CATSSRRGEQYF
TRBV18,TRBJ2-3,once,.,TGTGCCAGCTCACCACGACTGTTGCGTGGCACAGATACGCAGTATTTT,CASSPRLLRGTDTQYF
TRBV5-6,TRBJ2-7,.,.,TGTGCCAGCAGCTTAGGCAGGTTGTACGAGCAGTACTTC,CASSLGRLYEQYF
TRBV6-4,TRBJ2-1,.,TRBD2,TGTGCCAGCTGGATTACCCCCTTTCTAGCGGGGGGGCCTTTGAAAGATGAGCAGTTCTTC,CASWITPFLAGGPLKDEQFF
TRBV5-4,TRBJ2-5,.,TRBD2,TGTGCCAGCAGCTTGGCCCCCCCAGCGGGGGCCTATCAAGAGACCCAGTACTTC,CASSLAPPAGAYQETQYF
TRBV7-9,TRBJ1-2,.,TRBD1,TGTGCCAGCAGCCCCGGGGACAGCGTCAACTATGGCTACACCTTC,CASSPGDSVNYGYTF
TRBV6-4,TRBJ2-1,.,.,TGTGCCAGCAGTGCGGACAAGGCTAGACACAATGAGCAGTTCTTC,CASSADKARHNEQFF
TRBV2,TRBJ2-1,.,.,TGTGCCAGCAGTGATAGGGGTGGATACAATGAGCAGTTCTTC,CASSDRGGYNEQFF
TRBV19,TRBJ1-1,.,TRBD1,TGTGCCAGTAATAATCCGGGACAGGTACACACTGAAGCTTTCTTT,CASNNPGQVHTEAFF
TRBV4-2,TRBJ2-1,.,TRBD2,TGTGCCAGCAGCCAATTTTACAGCGGGGGGGACGCTGAGCAGTTCTTC,CASSQFYSGGDAEQFF
TRBV4-1,TRBJ1-1,once,TRBD1,TGCGCCAGCAGCCAAGATCGCAGGGGGGCCCACTCGAGGACTGAAGCTTTCTTT,CASSQDRRGAHSRTEAFF
TRBV27,TRBJ1-5,once,.,TGTGCCAGCAGTTTAGGTGGGCAGGGGTGGCAGCCCCAGCATTTT,CASSLGGQGWQPQHF
TRBV3-1/TRBV3-2,TRBJ2-3,.,.,TGTGCCAGCAGCCAAGTCCCAGGATCTTTAGATACGCAGTATTTT,CASSQVPGSLDTQYF
TRBV19,TRBJ2-7,few,TRBD1,TGTGCCAGTAGTACACGGACAGGGGCAGGCGAGCAGTACTTC,CASSTRTGAGEQYF
TRBV5-6,TRBJ1-1,.,.,TGTGCCAGCAGCTTGCAACAGGAAGCTTTCTTT,CASSLQQEAFF
TRBV10-1,TRBJ2-1,.,.,TGCGCCAGCAGTTACCAACAGGGACGTGAGCAGTTCTTC,CASSYQQGREQFF
TRBV5-1,TRBJ1-4,.,.,TGCGCCAGCAGCTTGCAAGCGCCAAATGAAAAACTGTTTTTT,CASSLQAPNEKLFF
TRBV7-9,TRBJ2-7,.,TRBD2,TGTGCCAGCAGCCCGGGGGGTAGCGGGGTCTCCTACGAGCAGTACTTC,CASSPGGSGVSYEQYF
TRBV18,TRBJ2-7,.,.,TGTGCCAGCTCACCTAACTCCTACGAGCAGTACTTC,CASSPNSYEQYF
TRBV5-6,TRBJ1-3,.,.,TGTGCCAGCAGCTTCGGGGGATTGAGAAACACCATATATTTT,CASSFGGLRNTIYF
TRBV19,TRBJ1-1,.,.,TGTGCCAGTAGTTTGAGGGCGTCAGGCGGGGGTGAAGCTTTCTTT,CASSLRASGGGEAFF
TRBV21-1,TRBJ2-7,.,.,TGTGCCAGCAGCGCCAGGGGTTTCGAGACCTACGAGCAGTACTTC,CASSARGFETYEQYF
TRBV20-1,TRBJ2-1,.,.,TGCAGTGCTAGTGGGTTAGTATCCTACAATGAGCAGTTCTTC,CSASGLVSYNEQFF
TRBV11-2,TRBJ2-7,.,TRBD1,TGTGCCAGCAGCTTAGAGGGGTGGACAGGATTCTACGAGCAGTACTTC,CASSLEGWTGFYEQYF
TRBV6-5,TRBJ1-1,.,.,TGTGCCAGCCCCCCGGCAGGCATGAACACTGAAGCTTTCTTT,CASPPAGMNTEAFF
TRBV2,TRBJ1-5,.,TRBD1,TGTGCCAGCAGGGCCGGGACAGGGGGTCGTCAGCCCCAGCATTTT,CASRAGTGGRQPQHF
TRBV11-2,TRBJ2-7,few,.,TGTGCCAGCAGCTCCGTCTACGAGCAGTACTTC,CASSSVYEQYF
TRBV28,TRBJ2-2,once,TRBD2,TGTGCCAGCAGTAGGCGGGGGGGACCCGGGGAGCTGTTTTTT,CASSRRGGPGELFF
TRBV12-3/TRBV12-4,TRBJ1-2,.,.,TGTGCCAGCAAGACAGGAAGGGACTACACCTTC,CASKTGRDYTF
TRBV7-2,TRBJ1-5,.,.,TGTGCCAGCAGCTTAGAGGACAGTTATAATCAGCCCCAGCATTTT,CASSLEDSYNQPQHF
TRBV5-5,TRBJ1-2,.,TRBD1,TGTGCCAGCAGCTTGCTTGCACCAGGGGGTTGGACCTATGGCTACACCTTC,CASSLLAPGGWTYGYTF
TRBV6-4,TRBJ2-5,.,.,TGTGCCAGCAGTGAAATTTACGGGGAGACCCAGTACTTC,CASSEIYGETQYF